Described below is a single T cell receptor beta chain sequence and its context. The assay was immunoSEQ multiplex PCR, and TCRdb's table has in-frame clones only and misses some. The sample lists 70,000 or so clones; roughly 90% were seen once. This record belongs to a study of blood T cell repertoires in COVID-19. Overall study: Researchers got acute and convalescent COVID-19 samples from the United States, Italy and Spain.

Trimming cost V 2 bases and J 0 bases, with 7 bases left between them. The CDR3 loop spans 14 amino acids. Germline CDR1 and CDR2: SSHAT and FNYEAQ (reference sequence). Sequences were obtained from peripheral blood. The source is a man between 45 and 60 years old with acute or convalescent COVID-19. This rearrangement joins TRBV7-7 to TRBJ2-5; D perhaps matches TRBD2 (6 bases). The CDR3 reads CASSLWRDQETQYF. For the CDR3, the DNA is TGTGCCAGCAGCTTATGGAGGGACCAAGAGACCCAGTACTTC.